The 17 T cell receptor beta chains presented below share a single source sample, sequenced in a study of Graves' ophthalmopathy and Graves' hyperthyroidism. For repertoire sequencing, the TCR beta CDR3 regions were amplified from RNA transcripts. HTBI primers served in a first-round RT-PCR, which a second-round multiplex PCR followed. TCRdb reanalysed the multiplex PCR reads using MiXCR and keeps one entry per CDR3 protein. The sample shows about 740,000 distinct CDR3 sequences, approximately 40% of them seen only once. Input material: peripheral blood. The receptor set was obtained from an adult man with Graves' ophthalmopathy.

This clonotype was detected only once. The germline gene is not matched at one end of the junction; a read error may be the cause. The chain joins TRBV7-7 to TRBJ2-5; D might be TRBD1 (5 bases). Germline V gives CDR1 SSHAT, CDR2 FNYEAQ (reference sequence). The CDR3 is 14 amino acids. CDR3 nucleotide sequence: TGTGCTAGCAGCCCTGGAACGAAGGGGGAGACCCAGTACTTC. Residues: CASSPGTKGETQYF.

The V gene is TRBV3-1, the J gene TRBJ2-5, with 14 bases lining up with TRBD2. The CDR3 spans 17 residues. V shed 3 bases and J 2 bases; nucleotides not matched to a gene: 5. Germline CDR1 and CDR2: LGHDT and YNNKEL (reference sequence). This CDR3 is CASSQPGLAGGQETQYF. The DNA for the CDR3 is TGTGCCAGCAGCCAGCCCGGACTAGCGGGGGGTCAAGAGACCCAGTACTTC.

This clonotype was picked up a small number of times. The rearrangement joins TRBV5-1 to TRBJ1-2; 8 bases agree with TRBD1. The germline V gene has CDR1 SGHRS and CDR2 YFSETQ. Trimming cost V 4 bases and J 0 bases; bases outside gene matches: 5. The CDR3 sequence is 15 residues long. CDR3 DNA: TGCGCCAGCAGCCCCGGGACAGGAGCTAACTATGGCTACACCTTC. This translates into CASSPGTGANYGYTF.

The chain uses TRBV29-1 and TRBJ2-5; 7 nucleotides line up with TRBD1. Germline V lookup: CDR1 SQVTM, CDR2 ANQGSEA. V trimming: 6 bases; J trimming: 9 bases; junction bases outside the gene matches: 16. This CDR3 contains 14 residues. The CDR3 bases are TGCAGCGTCGTCATCACAGGGGATGGTCAGCCCCAGTACTTC. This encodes CSVVITGDGQPQYF.

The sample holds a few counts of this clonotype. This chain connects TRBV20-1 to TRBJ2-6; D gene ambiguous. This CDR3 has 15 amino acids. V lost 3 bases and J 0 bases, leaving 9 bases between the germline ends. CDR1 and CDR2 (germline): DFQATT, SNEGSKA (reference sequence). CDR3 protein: CSARDVSSGANVLTF. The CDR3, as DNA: TGCAGTGCTAGGGACGTAAGCTCTGGGGCCAACGTCCTGACTTTC.

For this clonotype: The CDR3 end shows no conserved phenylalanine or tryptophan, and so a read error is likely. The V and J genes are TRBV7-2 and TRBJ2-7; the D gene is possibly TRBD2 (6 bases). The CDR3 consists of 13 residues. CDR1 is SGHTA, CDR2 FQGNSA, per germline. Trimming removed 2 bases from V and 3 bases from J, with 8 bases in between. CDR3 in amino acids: CASSLQGGYEQYL. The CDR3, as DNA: TGTGCCAGCAGCTTACAGGGAGGCTACGAGCAGTACCTC.

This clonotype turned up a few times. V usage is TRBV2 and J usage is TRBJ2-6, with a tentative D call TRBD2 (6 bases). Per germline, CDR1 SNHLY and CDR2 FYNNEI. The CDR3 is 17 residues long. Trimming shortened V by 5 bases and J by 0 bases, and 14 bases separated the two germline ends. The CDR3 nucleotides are TGTGCCAGCAGTACCCGAGGAGGGAGCTCTGGGGCCAACGTCCTGACTTTC. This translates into CASSTRGGSSGANVLTF.

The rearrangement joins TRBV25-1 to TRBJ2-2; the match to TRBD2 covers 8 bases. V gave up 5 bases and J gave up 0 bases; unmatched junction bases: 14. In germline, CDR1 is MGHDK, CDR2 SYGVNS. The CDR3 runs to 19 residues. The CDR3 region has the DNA TGTGCCAGCAGTTACATTTCCGGCCGCGGGAGGTCGAACACCGGGGAGCTGTTTTTT. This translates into CASSYISGRGRSNTGELFF.

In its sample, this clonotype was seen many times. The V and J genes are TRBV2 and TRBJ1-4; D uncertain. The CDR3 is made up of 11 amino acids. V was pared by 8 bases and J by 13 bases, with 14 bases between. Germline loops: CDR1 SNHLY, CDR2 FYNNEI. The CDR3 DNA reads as TGTGCCAGCGCTGCCGGGGATAGACTGTTTTTT. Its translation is CASAAGDRLFF.

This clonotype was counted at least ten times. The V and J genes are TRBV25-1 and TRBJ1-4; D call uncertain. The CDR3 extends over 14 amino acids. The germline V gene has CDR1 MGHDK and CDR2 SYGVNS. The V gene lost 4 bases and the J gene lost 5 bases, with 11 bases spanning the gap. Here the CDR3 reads CASSADHRNEKLFF. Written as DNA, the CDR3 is TGTGCCAGCAGTGCAGACCACCGCAATGAAAAACTGTTTTTT.

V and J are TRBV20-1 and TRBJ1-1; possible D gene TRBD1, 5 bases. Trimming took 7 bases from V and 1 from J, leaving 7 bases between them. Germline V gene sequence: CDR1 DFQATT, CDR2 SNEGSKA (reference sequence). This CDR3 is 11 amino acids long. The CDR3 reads CSVGTNTEAFF. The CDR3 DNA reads TGCAGTGTGGGGACGAACACTGAAGCTTTCTTT.

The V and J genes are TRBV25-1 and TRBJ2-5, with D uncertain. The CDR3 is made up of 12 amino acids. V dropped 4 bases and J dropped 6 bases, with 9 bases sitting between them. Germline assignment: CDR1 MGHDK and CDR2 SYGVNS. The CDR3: CASSAHGQTQYF. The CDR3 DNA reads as TGTGCCAGCAGTGCGCATGGACAGACCCAGTACTTC.

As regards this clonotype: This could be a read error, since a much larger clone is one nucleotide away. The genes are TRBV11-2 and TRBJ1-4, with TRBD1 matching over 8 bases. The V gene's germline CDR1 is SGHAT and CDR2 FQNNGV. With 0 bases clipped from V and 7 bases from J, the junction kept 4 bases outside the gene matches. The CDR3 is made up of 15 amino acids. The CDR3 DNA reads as TGTGCCAGCAGCTTAGAGCCGGGACAGGCTGAAAAACTGTTTTTT. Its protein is CASSLEPGQAEKLFF.

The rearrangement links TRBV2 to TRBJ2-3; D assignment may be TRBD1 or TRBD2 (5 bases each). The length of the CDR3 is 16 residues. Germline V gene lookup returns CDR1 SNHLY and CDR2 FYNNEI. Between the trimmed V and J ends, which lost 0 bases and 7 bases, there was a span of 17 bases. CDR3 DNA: TGTGCCAGCAGTGAAGCGCCCCTTTGGGACGGACATACGCAGTATTTT. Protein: CASSEAPLWDGHTQYF.

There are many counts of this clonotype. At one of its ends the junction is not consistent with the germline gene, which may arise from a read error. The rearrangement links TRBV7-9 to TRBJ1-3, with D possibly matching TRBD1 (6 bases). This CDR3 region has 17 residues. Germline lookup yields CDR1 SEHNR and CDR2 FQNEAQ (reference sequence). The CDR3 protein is CASSATTGMYSGNTIYF. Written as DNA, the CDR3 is TGTGCCAGCAGCGCTACGACAGGCATGTACTCTGGGAACACCATATATTTT.

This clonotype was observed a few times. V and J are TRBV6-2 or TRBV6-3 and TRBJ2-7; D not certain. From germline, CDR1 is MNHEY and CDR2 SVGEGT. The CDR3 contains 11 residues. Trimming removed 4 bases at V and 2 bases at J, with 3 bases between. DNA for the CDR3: TGTGCCAGCAGTTGGACCTACGAGCAGTACTTC. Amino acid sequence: CASSWTYEQYF.

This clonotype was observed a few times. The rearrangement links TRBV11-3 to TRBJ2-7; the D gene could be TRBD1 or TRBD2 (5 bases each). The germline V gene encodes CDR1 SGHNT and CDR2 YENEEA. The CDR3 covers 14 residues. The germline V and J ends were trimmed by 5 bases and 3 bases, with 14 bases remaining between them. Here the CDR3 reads CASSPHEGSYEQYF. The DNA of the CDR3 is TGTGCCAGCAGCCCCCATGAGGGGAGCTACGAGCAGTACTTC.